The next 23 T cell receptor beta chains were all read from a single sample in a study of blood T cell repertoires in COVID-19. The protocol was immunoSEQ multiplex PCR, while the TCRdb copy is restricted to in-frame clones and leaves out a portion. The repertoire holds around 93,000 clones, with 80% to 85% as singletons. Sequenced sample: peripheral blood. These receptors originate from a man in his 60s with acute or convalescent COVID-19.

V usage is TRBV10-3 and J usage is TRBJ2-3; 7 bases align to TRBD1. CDR1 is ENHRY and CDR2 is SYGVKD in the germline V gene. Losses at the gene ends were 4 bases for V and 3 bases for J; bases not matched to a gene: 1. The CDR3 has 13 residues. In DNA, the CDR3 is TGTGCCATCAGTGGGGACAGAACAGATACGCAGTATTTT. Protein: CAISGDRTDTQYF.

This chain uses TRBV4-1 with TRBJ2-5; the match to TRBD2 covers 7 bases. This CDR3 region has 16 residues. With 0 bases clipped from V and 5 bases from J, the junction kept 9 bases outside the gene matches. The germline CDR1 and CDR2 sequences are MGHRA and YSYEKL. CDR3 loop: CASSQDGGVRAETQYF. CDR3 DNA sequence: TGCGCCAGCAGCCAAGATGGGGGGGTAAGGGCTGAGACCCAGTACTTC.

The chain carries TRBV6-6 and TRBJ1-3, with TRBD1 matching over 7 bases. V lost 2 bases, J lost 2 bases, and 3 bases stayed unmatched. Looked up from germline, CDR1 is MNHNY and CDR2 is SVGAGI (reference sequence). This CDR3 has 15 residues. CDR3 amino acids: CASSYPTGTGNTIYF. CDR3 coding DNA: TGTGCCAGCAGTTACCCGACAGGGACTGGAAACACCATATATTTT.

V is TRBV5-1 and J is TRBJ2-1, with 8 bases identical to TRBD2. The junction had 7 bases not matched to a gene; V was cut back by 5 bases and J by 3 bases. Germline V lookup: CDR1 SGHRS, CDR2 YFSETQ. This CDR3 is 15 amino acids long. CDR3 protein: CASRVLADNYNEQFF. CDR3 bases: TGCGCCAGCAGGGTACTAGCGGACAACTACAATGAGCAGTTCTTC.

This sequence joins TRBV6-5 and TRBJ2-3; perhaps TRBD2 as D (6 bases). The CDR3 covers 13 residues. V lost 8 bases, J lost 7 bases, and 16 bases lay in between. The germline V gene has CDR1 MNHEY and CDR2 SVGAGI. The CDR3 reads CASGPGAGNTQYF. The CDR3 region has the DNA TGTGCCAGCGGCCCCGGAGCGGGTAATACGCAGTATTTT.

Here the CDR3 DNA reads TGTGCCAGCAGCGGGCGGCGCGGGAGGGTTTTGGACAATGAGCAGTTCTTC. This encodes CASSGRRGRVLDNEQFF. The V call is TRBV9, the J call TRBJ2-1, with 9 nucleotides matching TRBD2. Trimming cost V 3 bases and J 5 bases; bases outside gene matches: 12. The CDR3 extends over 17 amino acids. Germline CDR1 SGDLS, CDR2 YYNGEE.

J is TRBJ1-5 and V is TRBV30; 10 nucleotides align to TRBD1. Germline V CDR1 and CDR2: GTSNPN, SVGIG (reference sequence). Trimming cost V 2 bases and J 5 bases; bases outside gene matches: 6. The CDR3 has 15 amino acids. In DNA, the CDR3 is TGTGCCTGGAGTAACCCGGGACAGGGGTATCAGCCCCAGCATTTT. This encodes CAWSNPGQGYQPQHF.

The rearrangement uses TRBV5-4 and TRBJ2-2, with D perhaps matching TRBD2 (6 bases). Trimming left V 0 bases short and J 0 bases short, with 9 bases between. Germline CDR1 is SGHNT and CDR2 is YYREEE (reference sequence). This CDR3 is built from 16 residues. As DNA, the CDR3 is TGTGCCAGCAGCTTGGTTACGGGAGCGAACACCGGGGAGCTGTTTTTT. It codes for CASSLVTGANTGELFF.

This chain uses TRBV24-1 with TRBJ2-1; 8 bases align to TRBD1. Germline V gene data show CDR1 as KGHDR and CDR2 as SFDVKD. This CDR3 spans 16 amino acids. J gave up 4 bases and V 2 bases, and 6 bases lay outside the gene matches. CDR3 DNA sequence: TGTGCCACCAGTGATTATGCCGGGACAGGATACAATGAGCAGTTCTTC. This encodes CATSDYAGTGYNEQFF.

The chain is built from TRBV18 and TRBJ1-2, with 9 nucleotides matching TRBD1. Trimming cost V 4 bases and J 8 bases; bases outside gene matches: 5. Looked up from germline, CDR1 is KGHSH and CDR2 is LQKENI. CDR3 length: 13 residues. The CDR3 sequence is CASSQGQGWGYTF. DNA of the CDR3: TGTGCCAGCTCACAGGGACAGGGCTGGGGCTACACCTTC.

The rearrangement links TRBV30 to TRBJ2-2; D is possibly TRBD1 (5 bases). This CDR3 comprises 12 residues. V was shortened by 4 bases and J by 3 bases, with 6 bases between the two germline ends. Germline V lookup: CDR1 GTSNPN, CDR2 SVGIG (reference sequence). CDR3 coding DNA: TGTGCCTGGACAGGGTACACCGGGGAGCTGTTTTTT. Its protein product is CAWTGYTGELFF.

The J gene is TRBJ1-5, the V gene TRBV6-2 or TRBV6-3; D gene uncertain. CDR1 is MNHEY, CDR2 SVGEGT, per germline. V was shortened by 0 bases and J by 2 bases, with 5 bases between the two germline ends. The CDR3 is 14 residues long. The CDR3 spells CASSYSQRNQPQHF. DNA of the CDR3: TGTGCCAGCAGTTACTCACAGCGCAATCAGCCCCAGCATTTT.

This chain uses TRBV7-9 with TRBJ1-2, with D unclear. The V gene's germline CDR1 is SEHNR and CDR2 FQNEAQ (reference sequence). This CDR3 is 13 amino acids long. V was trimmed by 4 bases and J by 5 bases, leaving 11 bases between them. The CDR3 sequence: CASSSIDLYGYTF. The CDR3 DNA sequence: TGTGCCAGCAGCTCAATCGACTTGTATGGCTACACCTTC.

The V gene is TRBV10-3, the J gene TRBJ1-5, with D possibly matching TRBD1 (5 bases). The CDR3 has 15 amino acids. The V end was cut by 3 bases, the J end by 3 bases, with 12 bases between. Germline V CDR1 and CDR2: ENHRY, SYGVKD. Here the CDR3 reads CAISDSGSVNQPQHF. The CDR3 region has the DNA TGTGCCATCAGTGACTCAGGGTCCGTCAATCAGCCCCAGCATTTT.

The table lists this clone with a few counts. The chain links TRBV2 to TRBJ1-6; D is ambiguous. Germline V gene data show CDR1 as SNHLY and CDR2 as FYNNEI. With 3 bases removed from V and 6 bases from J, the gap between germline ends came to 6 bases. The CDR3 is 13 residues long. CDR3 residues: CASSDFSNSPLHF. The CDR3 DNA is TGTGCCAGCAGTGACTTTAGTAATTCACCCCTCCACTTT.

This chain links TRBV6-5 with TRBJ1-1, with TRBD1 matching over 8 bases. With 6 bases clipped from V and 6 bases from J, the junction kept 6 bases outside the gene matches. This CDR3 has 13 amino acids. Germline V gene lookup returns CDR1 MNHEY and CDR2 SVGAGI. As DNA, the CDR3 is TGTGCCAGCAGCTACGTACAGGGGGCTGAAGCTTTCTTT. It translates to CASSYVQGAEAFF.

V gene TRBV18 combines with J gene TRBJ1-2, with a weak D call TRBD1 (6 bases). The CDR3 sequence is 14 residues long. The V end lost 5 bases, the J end lost 0 bases, and 10 bases lay between the germline ends. Germline CDR1 is KGHSH and CDR2 is LQKENI. CDR3 residues: CASSRDISNYGYTF. The CDR3 DNA reads as TGTGCCAGCTCAAGGGACATCTCTAACTATGGCTACACCTTC.

This clone came up a few times. This chain links TRBV9 with TRBJ1-4; D perhaps matches TRBD1 (6 bases). Trimming stripped 4 bases from V and 2 bases from J, with 9 bases between. Germline lookup yields CDR1 SGDLS and CDR2 YYNGEE. The CDR3 length is 14 residues. CDR3 nucleotides: TGTGCCAGCAGCATACAGGGTACTAATGAAAAACTGTTTTTT. Translation gives CASSIQGTNEKLFF.

This chain uses TRBV4-1 with TRBJ2-7; possible D gene TRBD1, 6 bases. Trimming left V 4 bases short and J 2 bases short, with 12 bases between. From germline, CDR1 is MGHRA and CDR2 YSYEKL. The CDR3 totals 14 residues. Here the CDR3 DNA reads TGCGCCAGCAGCCTCTCTGGGGGCCCCTACGAGCAGTACTTC. This encodes CASSLSGGPYEQYF.

This sequence joins TRBV2 and TRBJ1-5; 11 bases align to TRBD1. The ends lost 7 bases at V and 7 bases at J; junction bases unmatched: 3. CDR1 and CDR2 from the germline V gene are SNHLY and FYNNEI. This CDR3 spans 13 amino acids. The CDR3 nucleotides read TGTGCCAGCATGGGACAGGGGGAACAGCCCCAGCATTTT. Protein: CASMGQGEQPQHF.

The V gene is TRBV28, the J gene TRBJ2-5; D remains ambiguous. V gave up 1 base and J gave up 1 base, with 4 bases separating them. The CDR3 is 13 residues long. From germline, CDR1 is MDHEN and CDR2 SYDVKM. CDR3 sequence: CASSLYTQETQYF. DNA of the CDR3: TGTGCCAGCAGTTTATACACCCAAGAGACCCAGTACTTC.

The count of this clone is one. The chain joins TRBV27 to TRBJ2-3; 8 positions agree with TRBD2. The V segment lost 5 bases and the J segment 2 bases; nucleotides outside the gene matches: 9. CDR3 length: 16 amino acids. The germline V gene encodes CDR1 MNHEY and CDR2 SMNVEV (reference sequence). The CDR3 DNA follows: TGTGCCAGCAGTCCGACTACTAGCGGTTCCACAGATACGCAGTATTTT. Translation gives CASSPTTSGSTDTQYF.

J is TRBJ2-5 and V is TRBV9; TRBD2 matches 16 bases. V trimming: 4 bases; J trimming: 5 bases; junction bases outside the gene matches: 8. CDR1 is SGDLS, CDR2 YYNGEE, per germline. CDR3 length: 17 residues. This CDR3 reads CASSPGLAGGAWETQYF. CDR3 nucleotide sequence: TGTGCCAGCAGCCCGGGACTAGCGGGAGGGGCGTGGGAGACCCAGTACTTC.